This T cell receptor beta chain comes out of a study of human T cells and chemical hapten exposure. Whole-study findings and limits: Unchanged with DPC sensitization were TCRs above 1 in 1000 frequency. Versus controls, significantly more large CDR3 similarity clusters arose from expanded TCRs.

In the library, unique molecular identifiers were attached to individual cDNA molecules. A single record per CDR3 protein comes from TCRdb applying MiXCR to the RACE reads. The sample includes fewer than 300,000 distinct CDR3 sequences, approximately 8% seen only once; the top ten take 1.2%. Time point specified: pre-sensitization, week 0. Treatment meaning: therapeutic diphenylcyclopropenone sensitization with weekly scalp DPC. This clonotype was detected only a few times. Its antigen is unknown. This specimen was whole blood, taken in connection with sensitization to the hapten diphenylcyclopropenone (DPC). This receptor was taken from a man aged 18 to 35 with alopecia areata. Some clones in this sample may be carry-over from other donors' samples.

The CDR3 sequence: CSVVGTVAYEQYF. The CDR3 bases are TGCAGCGTTGTAGGGACAGTAGCCTACGAGCAGTACTTC. The chain links TRBV29-1 to TRBJ2-7; the match to TRBD1 covers 7 bases. The V segment lost 4 bases and the J segment 2 bases; nucleotides outside the gene matches: 5. In germline, CDR1 is SQVTM, CDR2 ANQGSEA. CDR3 length: 13 amino acids.